This T cell receptor (beta chain) was profiled in a study of shared clonotypes between healthy human individuals. CD45RO-negative, CCR7-positively selected cells formed the naive CD8 fraction, excluding terminally differentiated effector memory CD45RA+ cells. This CDR3 is built from 16 residues. Germline lookup yields CDR1 MNHEY and CDR2 SMNVEV (reference sequence). Trimming at V came to 6 bases and at J to 8 bases, leaving 12 bases not matched to a gene. Clones were read by immunoSEQ multiplex PCR, and TCRdb kept only the in-frame ones, dropping some. The sample includes about 2 million clones, roughly 94% of them seen just once.

V usage is TRBV27 and J usage is TRBJ2-3, with 12 bases aligning to TRBD2. Material for sequencing was naive CD8+ T cells sorted from blood. The TCR was taken from a man between 18 and 29 years old in good health. For the CDR3, the DNA is TGTGCCAGCAGCCCCACCCCTAGCGGGAGGGGAGGTACGCAGTATTTT. Residues: CASSPTPSGRGGTQYF.